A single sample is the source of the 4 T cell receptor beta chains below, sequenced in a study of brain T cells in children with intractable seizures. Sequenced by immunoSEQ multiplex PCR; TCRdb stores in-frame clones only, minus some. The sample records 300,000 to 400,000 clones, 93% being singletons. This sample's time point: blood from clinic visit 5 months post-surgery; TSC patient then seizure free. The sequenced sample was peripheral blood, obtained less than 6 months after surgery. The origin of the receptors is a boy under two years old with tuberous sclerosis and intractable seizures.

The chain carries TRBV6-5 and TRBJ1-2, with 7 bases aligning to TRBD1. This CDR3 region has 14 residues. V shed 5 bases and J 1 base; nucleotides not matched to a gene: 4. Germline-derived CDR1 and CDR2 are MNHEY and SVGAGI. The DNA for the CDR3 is TGTGCCAGCAGTAAGACAGGGAATAACTATGGCTACACCTTC. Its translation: CASSKTGNNYGYTF.

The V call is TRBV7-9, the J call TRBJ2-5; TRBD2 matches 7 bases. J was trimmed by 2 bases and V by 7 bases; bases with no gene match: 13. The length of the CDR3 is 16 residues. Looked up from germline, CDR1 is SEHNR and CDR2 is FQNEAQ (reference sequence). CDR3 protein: CASTPGPSGLQETQYF. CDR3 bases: TGTGCCAGCACTCCCGGTCCTAGCGGCTTACAAGAGACCCAGTACTTC. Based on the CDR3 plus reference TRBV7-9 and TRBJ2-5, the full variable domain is DTGVSQNPRHKITKRGQNVTFRCDPISEHNRLYWYRQTLGQGPEFLTYFQNEAQLEKSRLLSDRFSAERPKGSFSTLEIQRTEQGDSAMYLCASTPGPSGLQETQYFGPGTRLLVL.

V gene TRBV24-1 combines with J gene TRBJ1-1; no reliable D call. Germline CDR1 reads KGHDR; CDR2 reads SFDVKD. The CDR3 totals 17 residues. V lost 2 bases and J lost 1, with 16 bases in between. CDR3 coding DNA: TGTGCCACCAGTGATTCCCAGAAACGGAAACCGAACACTGAAGCTTTCTTT. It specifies CATSDSQKRKPNTEAFF.

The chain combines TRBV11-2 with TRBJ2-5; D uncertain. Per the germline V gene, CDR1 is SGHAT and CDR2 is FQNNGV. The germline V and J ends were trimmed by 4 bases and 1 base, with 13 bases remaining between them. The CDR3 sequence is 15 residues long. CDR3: CASSSWMAVQETQYF. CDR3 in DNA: TGTGCCAGCAGCTCGTGGATGGCAGTCCAAGAGACCCAGTACTTC.